This T cell receptor beta chain was recovered during a study of blood T cell repertoires in COVID-19. Across the whole study: The origin of the acute and convalescent COVID-19 samples was the United States, Italy and Spain. PBMCs, B-cell-depleted T cells, or T cells provided the cDNA or gDNA that made up the material.

Per the original methods: Amplification of reference gene primers provided the estimated nucleated cell counts. Profiled with immunoSEQ multiplex PCR; TCRdb holds only in-frame clones, not every one. V and J calls and clone size are as listed in that table; D and trimming were resolved from the DNA. The sample lists 62,000 or so clones, about 87% occurring once. The CDR3 consists of 14 residues. Looked up from germline, CDR1 is KGHDR and CDR2 is SFDVKD. Trimming shortened V by 11 bases and J by 3 bases, and 15 bases separated the two germline ends. This chain connects TRBV24-1 to TRBJ2-2, with a possible D match to TRBD2 (5 bases). Material for sequencing was peripheral blood. The receptor was isolated from a human donor in a cohort sampled during active COVID-19. The CDR3 loop reads CAIAGGVDTGELFF. The CDR3 region has the DNA TGTGCCATAGCCGGAGGTGTGGACACCGGGGAGCTGTTTTTT.